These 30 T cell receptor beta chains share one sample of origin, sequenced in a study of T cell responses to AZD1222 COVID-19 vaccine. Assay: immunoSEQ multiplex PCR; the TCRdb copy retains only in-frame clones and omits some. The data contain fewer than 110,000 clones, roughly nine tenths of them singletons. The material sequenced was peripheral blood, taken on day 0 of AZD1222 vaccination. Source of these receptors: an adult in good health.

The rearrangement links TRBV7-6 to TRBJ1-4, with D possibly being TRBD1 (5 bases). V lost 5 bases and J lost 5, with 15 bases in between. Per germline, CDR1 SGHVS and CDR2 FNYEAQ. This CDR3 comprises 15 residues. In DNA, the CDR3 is TGTGCCAGCAGCACCGCCGGGGGACGAAATGAAAAACTGTTTTTT. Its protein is CASSTAGGRNEKLFF.

CDR3 DNA sequence: TGTGCCAGTGCTTCCTTCCCGAGCTCTGGAAACACCATATATTTT. Translating it yields CASASFPSSGNTIYF. The chain employs TRBV9 and TRBJ1-3; D remains ambiguous. Per germline, CDR1 SGDLS and CDR2 YYNGEE. The CDR3 spans 15 residues. The V and J ends lost 8 bases and 0 bases respectively, with 15 bases between them.

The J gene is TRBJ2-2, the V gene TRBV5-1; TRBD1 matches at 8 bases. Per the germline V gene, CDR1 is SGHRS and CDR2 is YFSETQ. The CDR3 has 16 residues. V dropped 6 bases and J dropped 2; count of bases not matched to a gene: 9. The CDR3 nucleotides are TGCGCCAGCACGAAGGCAGGACAGGGAAACACCGGGGAGCTGTTTTTT. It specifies CASTKAGQGNTGELFF.

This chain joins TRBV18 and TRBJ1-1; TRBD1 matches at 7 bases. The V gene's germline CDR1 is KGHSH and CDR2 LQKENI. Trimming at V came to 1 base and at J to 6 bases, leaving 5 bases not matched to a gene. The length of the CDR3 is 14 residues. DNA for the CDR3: TGTGCCAGCTCACCACAGAACAGGGGCGCTGAAGCTTTCTTT. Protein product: CASSPQNRGAEAFF.

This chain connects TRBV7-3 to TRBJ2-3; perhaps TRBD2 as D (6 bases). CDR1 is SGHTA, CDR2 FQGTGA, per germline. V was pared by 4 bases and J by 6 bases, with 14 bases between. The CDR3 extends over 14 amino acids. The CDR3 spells CASSSRDRGDTQYF. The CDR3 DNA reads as TGTGCCAGCAGCTCAAGAGACCGGGGGGATACGCAGTATTTT.

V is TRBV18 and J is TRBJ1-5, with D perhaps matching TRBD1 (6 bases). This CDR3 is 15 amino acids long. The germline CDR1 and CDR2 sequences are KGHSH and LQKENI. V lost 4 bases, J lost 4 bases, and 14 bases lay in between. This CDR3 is CASSLNREENQPQHF. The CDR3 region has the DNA TGTGCCAGCTCACTCAACAGGGAGGAGAATCAGCCCCAGCATTTT.

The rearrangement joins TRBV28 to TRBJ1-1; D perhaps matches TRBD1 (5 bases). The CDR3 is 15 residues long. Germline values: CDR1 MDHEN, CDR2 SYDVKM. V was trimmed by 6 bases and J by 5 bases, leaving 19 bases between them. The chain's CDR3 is CASSVVGVQATEAFF. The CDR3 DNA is TGTGCCAGCAGCGTAGTTGGGGTACAGGCGACTGAAGCTTTCTTT.

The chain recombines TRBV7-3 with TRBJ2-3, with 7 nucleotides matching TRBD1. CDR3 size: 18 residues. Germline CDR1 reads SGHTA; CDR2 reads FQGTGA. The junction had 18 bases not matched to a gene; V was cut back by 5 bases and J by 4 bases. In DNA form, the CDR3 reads TGTGCCAGCAGCGACCCCTTCTTTACAGGGGATGAGGCAGATACGCAGTATTTT. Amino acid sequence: CASSDPFFTGDEADTQYF.

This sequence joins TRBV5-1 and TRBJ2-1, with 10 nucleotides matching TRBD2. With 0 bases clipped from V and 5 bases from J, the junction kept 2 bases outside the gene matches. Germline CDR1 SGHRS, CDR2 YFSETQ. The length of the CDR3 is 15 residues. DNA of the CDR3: TGCGCCAGCAGCTTGGTTAGCGGGGGGAACAATGAGCAGTTCTTC. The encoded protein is CASSLVSGGNNEQFF.

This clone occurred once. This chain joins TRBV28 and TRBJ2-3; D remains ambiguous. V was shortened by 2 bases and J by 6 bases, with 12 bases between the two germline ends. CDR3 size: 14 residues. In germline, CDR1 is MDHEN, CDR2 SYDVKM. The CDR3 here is CASSLLVRADTQYF. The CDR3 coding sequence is TGTGCCAGCAGTTTACTTGTCCGAGCGGATACGCAGTATTTT.

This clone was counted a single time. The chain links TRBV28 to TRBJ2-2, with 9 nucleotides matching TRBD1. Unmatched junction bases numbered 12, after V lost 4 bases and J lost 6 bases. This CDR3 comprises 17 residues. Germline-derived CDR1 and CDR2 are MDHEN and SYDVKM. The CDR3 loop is CASSSLSVGTGPGELFF. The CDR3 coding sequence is TGTGCCAGCAGTTCCCTCTCCGTCGGGACAGGGCCCGGGGAGCTGTTTTTT.

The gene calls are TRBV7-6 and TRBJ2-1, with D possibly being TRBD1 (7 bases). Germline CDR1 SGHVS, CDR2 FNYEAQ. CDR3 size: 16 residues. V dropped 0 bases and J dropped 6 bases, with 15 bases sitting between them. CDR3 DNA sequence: TGTGCCAGCAGCTTAGCCAGGGGGGACCTCGGCAATGAGCAGTTCTTC. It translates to CASSLARGDLGNEQFF.

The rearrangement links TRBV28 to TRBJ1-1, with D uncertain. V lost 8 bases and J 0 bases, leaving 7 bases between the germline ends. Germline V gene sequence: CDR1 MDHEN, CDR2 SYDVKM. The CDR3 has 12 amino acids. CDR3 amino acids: CASGLMNTEAFF. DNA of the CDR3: TGTGCCAGCGGACTGATGAACACTGAAGCTTTCTTT.

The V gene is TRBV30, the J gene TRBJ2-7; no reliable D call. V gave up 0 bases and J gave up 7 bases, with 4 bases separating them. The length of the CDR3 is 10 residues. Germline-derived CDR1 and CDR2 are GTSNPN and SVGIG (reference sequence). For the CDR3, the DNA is TGTGCCTGGAGTGTAAATGAGCAGTACTTC. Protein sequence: CAWSVNEQYF.

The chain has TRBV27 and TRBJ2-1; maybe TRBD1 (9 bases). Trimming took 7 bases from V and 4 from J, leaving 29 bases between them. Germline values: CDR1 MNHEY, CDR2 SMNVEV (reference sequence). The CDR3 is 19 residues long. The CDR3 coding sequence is TGTGCCAGCAACATACAGGGGGCTCTAGCGGGTGTCAGGTACAATGAGCAGTTCTTC. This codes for CASNIQGALAGVRYNEQFF.

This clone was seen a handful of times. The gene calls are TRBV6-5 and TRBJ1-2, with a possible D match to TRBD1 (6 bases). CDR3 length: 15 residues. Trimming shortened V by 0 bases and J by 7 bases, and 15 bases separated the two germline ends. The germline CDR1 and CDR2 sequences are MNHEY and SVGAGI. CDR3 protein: CASSYSGQQWRGYTF. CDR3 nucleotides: TGTGCCAGCAGTTACTCAGGACAGCAGTGGCGTGGCTACACCTTC.

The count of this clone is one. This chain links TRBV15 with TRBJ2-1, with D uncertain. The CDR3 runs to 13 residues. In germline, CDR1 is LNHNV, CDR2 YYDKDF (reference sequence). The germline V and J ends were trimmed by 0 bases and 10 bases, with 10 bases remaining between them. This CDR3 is CATSRDRVAEQFF. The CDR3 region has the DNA TGTGCCACCAGCAGAGATCGAGTGGCGGAGCAGTTCTTC.

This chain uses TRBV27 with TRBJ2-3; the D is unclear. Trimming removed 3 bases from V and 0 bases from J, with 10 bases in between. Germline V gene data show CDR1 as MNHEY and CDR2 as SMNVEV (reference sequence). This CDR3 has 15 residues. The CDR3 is CASSLLTTSTDTQYF. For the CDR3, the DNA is TGTGCCAGCAGTTTGTTGACCACTAGCACAGATACGCAGTATTTT.

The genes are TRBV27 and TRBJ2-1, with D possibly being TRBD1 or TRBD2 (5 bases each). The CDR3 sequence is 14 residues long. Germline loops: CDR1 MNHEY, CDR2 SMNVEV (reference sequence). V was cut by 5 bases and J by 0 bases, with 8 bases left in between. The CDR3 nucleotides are TGTGCCAGCAGTGGGGGAAGCTCCTACAATGAGCAGTTCTTC. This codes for CASSGGSSYNEQFF.

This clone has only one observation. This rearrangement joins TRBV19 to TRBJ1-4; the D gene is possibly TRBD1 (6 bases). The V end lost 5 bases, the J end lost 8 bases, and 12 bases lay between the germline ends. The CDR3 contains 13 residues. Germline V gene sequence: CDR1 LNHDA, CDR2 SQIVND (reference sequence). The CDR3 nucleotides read TGTGCCAGTAGTTTTGGGGGGGCCGAAAAACTGTTTTTT. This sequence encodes CASSFGGAEKLFF.

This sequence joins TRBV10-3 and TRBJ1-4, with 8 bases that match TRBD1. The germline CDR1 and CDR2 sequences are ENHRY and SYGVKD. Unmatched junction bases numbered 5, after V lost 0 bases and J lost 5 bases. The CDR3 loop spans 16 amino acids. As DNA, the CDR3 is TGTGCCATCAGTGAGTCCCCGGACAGGGTCAATGAAAAACTGTTTTTT. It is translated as CAISESPDRVNEKLFF.

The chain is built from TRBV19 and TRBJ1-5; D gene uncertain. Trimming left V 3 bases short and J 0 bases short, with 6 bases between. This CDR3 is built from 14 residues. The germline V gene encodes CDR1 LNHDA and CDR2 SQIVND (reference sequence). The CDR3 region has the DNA TGTGCCAGTAGTATCCTTGATAGCAATCAGCCCCAGCATTTT. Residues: CASSILDSNQPQHF.

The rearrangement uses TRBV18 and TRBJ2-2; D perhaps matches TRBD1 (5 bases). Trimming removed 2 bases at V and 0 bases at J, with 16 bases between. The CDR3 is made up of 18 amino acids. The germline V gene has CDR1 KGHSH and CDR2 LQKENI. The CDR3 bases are TGTGCCAGCTCACCAAGACCCCAGGGAAGTTCGAACACCGGGGAGCTGTTTTTT. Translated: CASSPRPQGSSNTGELFF.

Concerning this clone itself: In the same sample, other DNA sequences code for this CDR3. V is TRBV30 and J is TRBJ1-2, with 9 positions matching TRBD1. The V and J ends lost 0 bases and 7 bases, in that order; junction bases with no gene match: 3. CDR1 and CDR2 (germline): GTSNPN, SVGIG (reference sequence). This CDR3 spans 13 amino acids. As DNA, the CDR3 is TGTGCCTGGAGTGTACAGGGGGCGGGTGGCTACACCTTC. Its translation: CAWSVQGAGGYTF.

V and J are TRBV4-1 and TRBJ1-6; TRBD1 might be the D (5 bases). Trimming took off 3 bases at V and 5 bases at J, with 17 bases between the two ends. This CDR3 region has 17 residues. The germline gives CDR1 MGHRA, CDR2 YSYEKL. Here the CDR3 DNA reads TGCGCCAGCAGCCACGATAGAACGGGACGGGATAATTCACCCCTCCACTTT. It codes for CASSHDRTGRDNSPLHF.

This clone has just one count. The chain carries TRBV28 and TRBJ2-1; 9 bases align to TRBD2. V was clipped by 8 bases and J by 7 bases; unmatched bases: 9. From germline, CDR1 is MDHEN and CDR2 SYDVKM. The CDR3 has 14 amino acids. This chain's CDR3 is CASVGSGSVNEQFF. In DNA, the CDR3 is TGTGCCAGCGTTGGTAGCGGGAGCGTGAATGAGCAGTTCTTC.

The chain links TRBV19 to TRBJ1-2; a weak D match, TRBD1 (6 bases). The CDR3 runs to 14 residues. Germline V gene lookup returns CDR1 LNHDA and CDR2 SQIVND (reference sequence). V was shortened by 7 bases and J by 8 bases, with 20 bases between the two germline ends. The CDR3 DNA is TGTGCCAGTACCGGACAGAACCTCGGTTCCGGCTACACCTTC. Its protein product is CASTGQNLGSGYTF.

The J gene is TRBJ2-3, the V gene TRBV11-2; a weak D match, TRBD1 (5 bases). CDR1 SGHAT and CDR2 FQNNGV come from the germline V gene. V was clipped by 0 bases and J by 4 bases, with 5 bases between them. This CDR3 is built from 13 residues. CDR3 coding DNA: TGTGCCAGCAGCTTAGACAGGGCAGATACGCAGTATTTT. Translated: CASSLDRADTQYF.

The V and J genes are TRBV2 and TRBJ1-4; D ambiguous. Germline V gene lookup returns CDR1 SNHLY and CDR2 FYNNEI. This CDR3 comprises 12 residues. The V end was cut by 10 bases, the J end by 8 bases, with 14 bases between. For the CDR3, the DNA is TGTGCCATAATGGAGCGGGAAGAAAAACTGTTTTTT. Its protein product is CAIMEREEKLFF. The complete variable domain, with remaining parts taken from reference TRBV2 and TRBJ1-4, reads EPEVTQTPSHQVTQMGQEVILRCVPISNHLYFYWYRQILGQKVEFLVSFYNNEISEKSEIFDDQFSVERPDGSNFTLKIRSTKLEDSAMYFCAIMEREEKLFFGSGTQLSVL.

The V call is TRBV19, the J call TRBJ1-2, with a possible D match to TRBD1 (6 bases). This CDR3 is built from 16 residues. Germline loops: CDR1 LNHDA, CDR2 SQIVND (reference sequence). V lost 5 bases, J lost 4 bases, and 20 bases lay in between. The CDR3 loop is CASSALSGTRLYGYTF. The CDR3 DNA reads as TGTGCCAGTAGTGCTCTCTCGGGGACACGCCTCTATGGCTACACCTTC.